This TCR beta chain was found in a study of cytomegalovirus exposure and HLA in healthy donors. Broader study findings: In a later analysis, a missense DCLRE1C variant was linked to TCR beta V- and J-gene trimming.

With respect to this clone: What it recognizes is unknown.

Amplification used 60 Vbeta primers and 13 Jbeta primers. The method was immunoSEQ multiplex PCR; TCRdb's version includes in-frame clones alone and lacks a portion of them. Found here are some 190,000 clones, about four fifths of them singletons; the top ten hold about 2.1%. The CDR3 has 13 amino acids. Trimming removed 6 bases from V and 5 bases from J, with 13 bases in between. Germline lookup yields CDR1 MNHEY and CDR2 SMNVEV (reference sequence). This chain links TRBV27 with TRBJ1-1; D not certain. Sequencing was done on a sample of PBMCs. This TCR was sampled from a young woman in good health and CMV-seronegative. Here the CDR3 DNA reads TGTGCCAGCAGCATGCTACGGGTGACTGAAGCTTTCTTT. It specifies CASSMLRVTEAFF.